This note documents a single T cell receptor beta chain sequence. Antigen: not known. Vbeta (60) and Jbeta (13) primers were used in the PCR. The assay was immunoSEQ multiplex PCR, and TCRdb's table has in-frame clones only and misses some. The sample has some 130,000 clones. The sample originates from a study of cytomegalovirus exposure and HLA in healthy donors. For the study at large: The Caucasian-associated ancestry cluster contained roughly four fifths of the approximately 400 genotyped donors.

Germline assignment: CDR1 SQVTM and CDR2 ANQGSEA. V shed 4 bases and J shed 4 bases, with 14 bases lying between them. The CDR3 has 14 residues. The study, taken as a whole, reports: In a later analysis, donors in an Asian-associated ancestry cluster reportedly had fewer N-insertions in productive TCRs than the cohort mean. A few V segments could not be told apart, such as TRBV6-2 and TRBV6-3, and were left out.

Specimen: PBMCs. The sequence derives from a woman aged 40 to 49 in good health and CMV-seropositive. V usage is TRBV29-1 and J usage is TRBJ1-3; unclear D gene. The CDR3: CSVVPDGRGNTIYF. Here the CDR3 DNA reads TGCAGCGTTGTACCCGACGGGAGAGGAAACACCATATATTTT.